This TCR beta chain was found in a study of blood T cell repertoires in COVID-19. As handled by the study authors: By means of reference gene primer amplification, nucleated cell counts were estimated. Measured with immunoSEQ multiplex PCR; TCRdb has only the in-frame clones, and not every one. The D gene and trimming were derived from the DNA, and the V and J assignments and clone size from that table. The data contain 95,000 to 130,000 clones, almost 85% of them singletons. V was cut by 2 bases and J by 4 bases, with 11 bases left in between. The CDR3 runs to 14 residues. Per germline, CDR1 SGHRS and CDR2 YFSETQ.

This TCR came from a man in his sixties or seventies with active or convalescent COVID-19. The sequencing input was peripheral blood. The chain links TRBV5-1 to TRBJ2-3; D may be TRBD1 (5 bases). Here the CDR3 reads CASSFPRVPDTQYF. The DNA for the CDR3 is TGCGCCAGCAGCTTCCCCAGGGTCCCAGATACGCAGTATTTT.